This record looks at one T cell receptor beta chain sequence and its context. Its target is not known. V lost 4 bases, J lost 8 bases, and 14 bases lay in between. The CDR3 sequence is 14 residues long. CDR1 and CDR2 (germline): MGHRA, YSYEKL. Of eight RAG-deficient patients, one had SCID, two Omenn syndrome, five CID or atypical SCID. Only in-frame clones appear in the TCRdb table, and some are missing; sequencing was by immunoSEQ multiplex PCR. The sample yields fewer than 6,500 clones, around 90% seen once. This specimen comes from a study of regulatory and conventional T cells in RAG deficiency. Turning to the study itself: In hypomorphic RAG CID or atypical SCID, autoimmunity is frequently associated. Study results and limitations: Compared with controls, unique Treg TCR beta sequences dropped about 110-fold in Omenn syndrome and CID/AS. In Omenn syndrome, Treg and Tconv repertoires overlapped >85%.

The origin of this receptor is a human donor with RAG deficiency presenting as severe combined immunodeficiency. The rearrangement uses TRBV4-1 and TRBJ1-4; possibly TRBD1 for D (5 bases). The sequenced sample was CD8+ T cells sorted from blood. CDR3 bases: TGCGCCAGCAGCCCGGCGGGAGGGGTGGAAAAACTGTTTTTT. This gives the protein CASSPAGGVEKLFF.